Each of the 30 T cell receptor beta chains below was sequenced from the same sample in a study of blood T cells in healthy people across ages. It was with a sample-barcoded 5' primer and a J-beta primer mix that a second PCR of about 6 to 11 cycles was run. MiXCR, applied by TCRdb to the 5' RACE reads, yields one record per CDR3 protein. This table holds about 780,000 distinct CDR3 sequences, more than 35% found once. The sample consisted of blood. The source of these receptors is a man aged 80 or over in good health.

A word on this clonotype: A much larger clone lies a single base off, so this may be a read error. The CDR3 ends on some other residue instead of the conserved phenylalanine or tryptophan, so this is likely a read error. The chain links TRBV6-6 to TRBJ2-1; no reliable D call. This CDR3 has 12 residues. CDR1 is MNHNY and CDR2 is SVGAGI in the germline V gene (reference sequence). The V end lost 6 bases, the J end lost 9 bases, and 12 bases lay between the germline ends. DNA of the CDR3: TGTGCCAGCAGCCCTGTGAACGGTGAGCAGTTCCTC. Its translation: CASSPVNGEQFL.

The V and J genes are TRBV7-2 and TRBJ2-5; possible D gene TRBD2, 5 bases. The closer fit of TRBJ2-7 to the DNA end suggests the J call may be wrong. Germline V lookup: CDR1 SGHTA, CDR2 FQGNSA. This CDR3 is 15 amino acids long. This chain's CDR3 is CASSSKTGDGSEQYF. CDR3 DNA: TGTGCCAGCAGCTCGAAGACCGGGGATGGGTCCGAGCAGTACTTC.

The chain links TRBV18 to TRBJ2-7; the D gene is possibly TRBD1 (7 bases). The better agreement between TRBJ2-5 and the DNA end casts doubt on the J call. The CDR3 runs to 18 residues. Germline V gives CDR1 KGHSH, CDR2 LQKENI. The CDR3 coding sequence is TGTGCCAGCTCACCTCGACAGGGCGGGACCGTATGGCAAGAGACCCAGTACTTC. Amino acid sequence: CASSPRQGGTVWQETQYF.

Notes on this clonotype: A read error may be the cause here, since a much bigger clone is one base away. The rearrangement joins TRBV9 to TRBJ2-7; 8 positions match TRBD1. V shed 3 bases, J shed 8 bases, and the junction held 7 bases outside the gene matches. The germline CDR1 and CDR2 sequences are SGDLS and YYNGEE. This CDR3 contains 13 residues. The CDR3 DNA reads TGTGCCAGCAGCGGGACAGGGTTGAGCAAGCAGTACTTC. Amino acids: CASSGTGLSKQYF.

This clonotype was seen only a few times. This sequence joins TRBV7-3 and TRBJ1-1; unclear D gene. V shed 2 bases and J shed 1 base, with 5 bases lying between them. The CDR3 is 13 amino acids. The germline V gene encodes CDR1 SGHTA and CDR2 FQGTGA. The CDR3 sequence: CASSLHRNTEAFF. Written as DNA, the CDR3 is TGTGCCAGCAGCTTACACAGGAACACTGAAGCTTTCTTT.

The J gene is TRBJ1-5, the V gene TRBV12-3 or TRBV12-4; D is undetermined. V shed 9 bases and J shed 7 bases, with 19 bases lying between them. This CDR3 has 14 amino acids. The CDR3 protein is CASLEGQDWQPQHF. The CDR3 nucleotides read TGTGCCAGTTTAGAGGGTCAGGATTGGCAGCCCCAGCATTTT.

V gene TRBV10-3 combines with J gene TRBJ2-1, with D perhaps TRBD2 (5 bases). Trimming cost V 4 bases and J 6 bases, with 7 bases left between them. This CDR3 has 12 residues. Germline loops: CDR1 ENHRY, CDR2 SYGVKD. The CDR3 sequence: CAISGTPNEQFF. CDR3 nucleotides: TGTGCCATCAGTGGGACTCCCAATGAGCAGTTCTTC.

This clonotype was seen many times. The genes are TRBV4-3 and TRBJ2-5; TRBD1 is a possible D gene (6 bases). Trimming cost V 4 bases and J 3 bases, with 12 bases left between them. This CDR3 comprises 14 residues. Germline CDR1 is LGHNA and CDR2 is YSLEER. The CDR3 coding sequence is TGCGCCAGCAGCCGTCAAGCAGGGGAAGAGACCCAGTACTTC. Its translation is CASSRQAGEETQYF.

This chain joins TRBV7-2 and TRBJ1-2, with TRBD1 matching 9 bases. This CDR3 comprises 14 residues. Germline V gene data show CDR1 as SGHTA and CDR2 as FQGNSA. The V gene end was trimmed by 5 bases and the J gene end by 8 bases; junction bases not matched to a gene: 9. CDR3 amino acids: CASSPGTGSEGYTF. CDR3 DNA sequence: TGTGCCAGCAGCCCAGGGACAGGGTCGGAGGGCTACACCTTC.

In its sample, this clonotype was seen a few times. J is TRBJ1-2 and V is TRBV7-2; possibly TRBD1 for D (6 bases). The CDR3 has 12 amino acids. V lost 1 base, J lost 8 bases, and 8 bases lay in between. Looked up from germline, CDR1 is SGHTA and CDR2 is FQGNSA. This CDR3 is CASSLDRVGYTF. The CDR3 bases are TGTGCCAGCAGCTTAGACAGGGTCGGCTACACCTTC. The full variable domain, rest sourced from reference TRBV7-2 and TRBJ1-2, is GAGVSQSPSNKVTEKGKDVELRCDPISGHTALYWYRQSLGQGLEFLIYFQGNSAPDKSGLPSDRFSAERTGGSVSTLTIQRTQQEDSAVYLCASSLDRVGYTFGSGTRLTVV.

The chain has TRBV5-8 and TRBJ2-7; TRBD2 aligns across 11 bases. The ends lost 2 bases at V and 2 bases at J; junction bases unmatched: 6. This CDR3 comprises 16 residues. The germline gives CDR1 SGHTS, CDR2 YDEGEE. CDR3 in DNA: TGTGCCAGCAGCTTTGAGGGGACTAGCGGTACCTACGAGCAGTACTTC. Amino acid sequence: CASSFEGTSGTYEQYF.

This clonotype was counted many times. This chain uses TRBV7-2 with TRBJ2-7, with D perhaps being TRBD1 or TRBD2 (5 bases each). Germline V lookup: CDR1 SGHTA, CDR2 FQGNSA. The CDR3 has 14 amino acids. V lost 2 bases, J lost 3 bases, and 11 bases lay in between. The CDR3 here is CASSLWDLHYEQYF. The CDR3, as DNA: TGTGCCAGCAGCTTATGGGACCTCCACTACGAGCAGTACTTC.

The rearrangement uses TRBV6-6 and TRBJ2-3; D may correspond to TRBD1 or TRBD2 (6 bases each). Trimming stripped 10 bases from V and 2 bases from J, with 16 bases between. Germline CDR1 is MNHNY and CDR2 is SVGAGI (reference sequence). This CDR3 comprises 14 residues. Here the CDR3 reads CATGEVGTTDTQYF. The CDR3, as DNA: TGTGCCACAGGGGAGGTGGGAACCACAGATACGCAGTATTTT.

In DNA, the CDR3 is TGTGCCAGCAGCTTATCGTTCCAGGGAGAAGAGCAGTACTTC. This sequence encodes CASSLSFQGEEQYF. The chain employs TRBV7-9 and TRBJ2-5; either TRBD1 or TRBD2 may supply D (5 bases each). Germline CDR1 reads SEHNR; CDR2 reads FQNEAQ (reference sequence). V gave up 2 bases and J gave up 11 bases, with 18 bases separating them. The CDR3 is 14 amino acids.

The J gene is TRBJ2-3, the V gene TRBV2, with TRBD2 matching 12 bases. The CDR3 spans 16 residues. V lost 4 bases and J lost 4; bases outside the gene matches: 6. From germline, CDR1 is SNHLY and CDR2 FYNNEI. The CDR3 here is CASSVETSGGSDTQYF. The DNA for the CDR3 is TGTGCCAGCAGTGTCGAGACTAGCGGGGGCTCAGATACGCAGTATTTT.

The J gene is TRBJ2-3, the V gene TRBV11-3; tentative D call: TRBD1 (5 bases). The length of the CDR3 is 15 residues. Germline V gene lookup returns CDR1 SGHNT and CDR2 YENEEA. Trimming pared 3 bases from V and 0 bases from J, leaving 10 bases between. The CDR3 sequence: CASSFTGLSTDTQYF. The CDR3 DNA reads TGTGCCAGCAGCTTTACAGGTTTAAGCACAGATACGCAGTATTTT.

This clonotype has just a few counts. V gene TRBV5-1 combines with J gene TRBJ2-7, with a tentative D call TRBD2 (6 bases). In germline, CDR1 is SGHRS, CDR2 YFSETQ. The CDR3 loop spans 15 amino acids. Trimming took off 5 bases at V and 0 bases at J, with 15 bases between the two ends. CDR3 sequence: CASSSMGTLSYEQYF. The DNA of the CDR3 is TGCGCCAGCAGTTCAATGGGGACTCTCTCCTACGAGCAGTACTTC.

The chain employs TRBV10-2 and TRBJ1-6; possible D gene TRBD1, 5 bases. This CDR3 comprises 13 residues. CDR1 and CDR2 from the germline V gene are WSHSY and SAAADI. The ends were cut back, 8 bases at V and 6 bases at J, with 11 bases in the middle. The CDR3 nucleotides read TGCGCCAGCCTGCGGGGGGTTAATTCACCCCTCCACTTT. It yields the protein CASLRGVNSPLHF.

This rearrangement joins TRBV6-1 to TRBJ2-5; 8 bases are a match to TRBD2. The J call may be incorrect, as the DNA end agrees better with TRBJ2-7. This CDR3 spans 14 amino acids. Germline V gene lookup returns CDR1 MNHNS and CDR2 SASEGT. The CDR3 nucleotides read TGTGCCAGCAGTGAAGTAGCGGGGACGGGCGAGCAGTACTTC. Translation: CASSEVAGTGEQYF.

This chain links TRBV3-1 with TRBJ2-1, with D possibly TRBD2 on 5 matching bases. CDR1 and CDR2 from the germline V gene are LGHDT and YNNKEL (reference sequence). Trimming left V 0 bases short and J 0 bases short, with 21 bases between. There are 20 residues in the CDR3. The CDR3 DNA follows: TGTGCCAGCAGCCAAGAGTCAGCGGCGGGCCGACTAACCTCCTACAATGAGCAGTTCTTC. This codes for CASSQESAAGRLTSYNEQFF.

The genes are TRBV7-8 and TRBJ2-3, with TRBD2 matching 9 bases. The ends lost 0 bases at V and 1 base at J; junction bases unmatched: 5. Germline lookup yields CDR1 SGHVS and CDR2 FQNEAQ. This CDR3 has 17 residues. The CDR3 coding sequence is TGTGCCAGCAGCTTAGCGTCGGCTAGCGGGGGCACAGATACGCAGTATTTT. The encoded protein is CASSLASASGGTDTQYF.

This clonotype has a handful of counts. The chain couples TRBV2 to TRBJ2-1, with 9 bases that match TRBD2. J lost 5 bases, V lost 5 bases, and 10 bases had no gene match. CDR1 is SNHLY and CDR2 is FYNNEI in the germline V gene. The CDR3 runs to 16 residues. The CDR3 DNA reads as TGTGCCAGCAGTTCCTCCTTAGCGGGGGTCCACAATGAGCAGTTCTTC. This gives the protein CASSSSLAGVHNEQFF.

This clonotype has just a few counts. The V and J genes are TRBV29-1 and TRBJ2-5, with D perhaps matching TRBD2 (5 bases). The length of the CDR3 is 17 residues. Trimming removed 5 bases at V and 11 bases at J, with 33 bases between. Germline V gene sequence: CDR1 SQVTM, CDR2 ANQGSEA. Here the CDR3 DNA reads TGCAGCGTTAGAGGGTATGGTCGAGGGCCCTTACCAATTGAGCAGTACTTC. Encoded protein: CSVRGYGRGPLPIEQYF.

The CDR3 DNA reads as TGTGCCAGCAGCGTCGGACGGATCGCAGATACGCAGTATTTT. This sequence encodes CASSVGRIADTQYF. The chain recombines TRBV9 with TRBJ2-3, with D unresolved. The CDR3 spans 14 residues. Trimming stripped 2 bases from V and 4 bases from J, with 11 bases between. Per germline, CDR1 SGDLS and CDR2 YYNGEE.

Note on this clonotype: A much larger clone differs from this one at a single base, so this may be a read error. V is TRBV5-1 and J is TRBJ2-1; a weak D match, TRBD2 (6 bases). Germline V gene sequence: CDR1 SGHRS, CDR2 YFSETQ. V shed 7 bases and J shed 10 bases, with 15 bases lying between them. CDR3 length: 12 residues. CDR3 amino acids: CASGQTSGEQFF. CDR3 bases: TGCGCCAGCGGCCAGACTAGTGGAGAGCAGTTCTTC. Drawing the rest from reference TRBV5-1 and TRBJ2-1, the complete variable domain is KAGVTQTPRYLIKTRGQQVTLSCSPISGHRSVSWYQQTPGQGLQFLFEYFSETQRNKGNFPGRFSGRQFSNSRSEMNVSTLELGDSALYLCASGQTSGEQFFGPGTRLTVL.

This chain connects TRBV5-1 to TRBJ2-7, with a tentative D call TRBD2 (6 bases). V was shortened by 0 bases and J by 3 bases, with 16 bases between the two germline ends. This CDR3 spans 16 amino acids. Germline V gene lookup returns CDR1 SGHRS and CDR2 YFSETQ. The CDR3 sequence is CASSLGLVGGIYEQYF. CDR3 nucleotides: TGCGCCAGCAGCTTGGGCCTCGTAGGAGGGATCTACGAGCAGTACTTC.

This clonotype was recorded many times. The chain is built from TRBV7-2 and TRBJ2-5; D unclear. The germline V gene has CDR1 SGHTA and CDR2 FQGNSA. The CDR3 sequence is 13 residues long. The germline V and J ends were trimmed by 6 bases and 3 bases, with 11 bases remaining between them. In nucleotides, the CDR3 is TGTGCCAGCAGTCGGTCGTCGGAAGAGACCCAGTACTTC. Amino acids: CASSRSSEETQYF. The full variable domain, with the rest looked up from reference TRBV7-2 and TRBJ2-5, is GAGVSQSPSNKVTEKGKDVELRCDPISGHTALYWYRQSLGQGLEFLIYFQGNSAPDKSGLPSDRFSAERTGGSVSTLTIQRTQQEDSAVYLCASSRSSEETQYFGPGTRLLVL.

This clonotype was seen more than once but under ten times. J is TRBJ2-1 and V is TRBV5-6; D is uncertain. The V and J ends lost 1 base and 5 bases respectively, with 7 bases between them. Germline loops: CDR1 SGHDT, CDR2 YYEEEE. The CDR3 runs 13 residues. The CDR3 reads CASSLIGHNEQFF. DNA of the CDR3: TGTGCCAGCAGCTTGATCGGACACAATGAGCAGTTCTTC.

This clonotype was detected a few times. V usage is TRBV7-9 and J usage is TRBJ2-1, with TRBD2 identical over 10 bases. Germline V gives CDR1 SEHNR, CDR2 FQNEAQ (reference sequence). V lost 4 bases and J lost 2; bases outside the gene matches: 14. This CDR3 has 19 amino acids. CDR3 sequence reads: CASSSTGLRSGRAYNEQFF. CDR3 DNA sequence: TGTGCCAGCAGCTCGACAGGCCTCCGAAGCGGGAGGGCCTACAATGAGCAGTTCTTC.

V usage is TRBV2 and J usage is TRBJ1-2, with D tentatively TRBD1 (6 bases). Trimming took off 6 bases at V and 4 bases at J, with 12 bases between the two ends. This CDR3 has 13 residues. In germline, CDR1 is SNHLY, CDR2 FYNNEI. DNA of the CDR3: TGTGCCAGCAGAACGACAGGAAGCTATGGCTACACCTTC. It encodes CASRTTGSYGYTF.